This passage covers 3 T cell receptor beta chains from one sample sequenced in a study of technical replicates of blood from a handful of donors. Generated by immunoSEQ multiplex PCR, the TCRdb table keeps only in-frame clones and is missing some. Of 80,000 to 95,000 clones in the sample, nearly 95% were seen once. The sequencing input was T cells isolated from PBMCs. The receptors shown here come from a human donor in good health.

This clone was recorded once. J is TRBJ2-7 and V is TRBV9; no clear D gene. The CDR3 spans 15 residues. Trimming stripped 0 bases from V and 0 bases from J, with 10 bases between. The V gene's germline CDR1 is SGDLS and CDR2 YYNGEE. The CDR3, as DNA: TGTGCCAGCAGCGTAGGGCAGGCCTACTCCTACGAGCAGTACTTC. This codes for CASSVGQAYSYEQYF.

The gene calls are TRBV6-1 and TRBJ2-7; 8 nucleotides match TRBD1. The length of the CDR3 is 17 residues. Trimming took 1 base from V and 1 from J; bases not matched to a gene: 9. The germline V gene encodes CDR1 MNHNS and CDR2 SASEGT. This chain's CDR3 is CASSEEVIDRGSYEQYF. CDR3 DNA sequence: TGTGCCAGCAGTGAAGAGGTGATTGACAGGGGATCCTACGAGCAGTACTTC.

The rearrangement links TRBV13 to TRBJ2-7, with 11 bases lining up with TRBD2. V trimming: 6 bases; J trimming: 4 bases; junction bases outside the gene matches: 8. The CDR3 has 15 amino acids. Germline assignment: CDR1 PRHDT and CDR2 FYEKMQ (reference sequence). This chain's CDR3 is CASSYMTSGAYEQYF. The CDR3, as DNA: TGTGCCAGCAGTTACATGACTAGCGGGGCGTACGAGCAGTACTTC.